Presented here are 21 T cell receptor beta chains from one specimen sequenced in a study of shared clonotypes between healthy human individuals. Sequencing was performed with immunoSEQ multiplex PCR; in TCRdb, only in-frame clones are kept and a portion is missing. The sample lists 2 million to 2.5 million clones; over 85% were seen once. The sample was naive CD4+ T cells from PBMCs. Indicated subset: CD45RA+ positively selected. These receptors originate from a man younger than 30 in good health. Some clones in this sample may be carry-over from other donors' samples.

This chain connects TRBV6-8 to TRBJ2-2; D not resolved. The V gene lost 6 bases and the J gene lost 5 bases, with 13 bases spanning the gap. The germline CDR1 and CDR2 sequences are MNHGY and SAAAGT. This CDR3 contains 14 residues. As DNA, the CDR3 is TGTGCCAGCAGCCCCGATCCGTCGACCGGGGAGCTGTTTTTT. Amino acids: CASSPDPSTGELFF.

CDR3 bases: TGCGCCAGCAGCTTGGCCAAGCGGGACCTCTGGGAGCAGTACTTC. Amino acid sequence: CASSLAKRDLWEQYF. V is TRBV5-1 and J is TRBJ2-7, with 7 nucleotides matching TRBD2. This CDR3 contains 15 residues. Germline V gives CDR1 SGHRS, CDR2 YFSETQ. Germline trimming cut 0 bases from V and 7 bases from J; bases unmatched to any gene: 10. The variable domain in full, completed from reference TRBV5-1 and TRBJ2-7, reads KAGVTQTPRYLIKTRGQQVTLSCSPISGHRSVSWYQQTPGQGLQFLFEYFSETQRNKGNFPGRFSGRQFSNSRSEMNVSTLELGDSALYLCASSLAKRDLWEQYFGPGTRLTVT.

Regarding this clone: This specimen includes other DNA sequences encoding the same CDR3. The chain recombines TRBV5-1 with TRBJ2-5; D is ambiguous. Trimming stripped 1 base from V and 1 base from J, with 5 bases between. The CDR3 covers 13 residues. Per the germline V gene, CDR1 is SGHRS and CDR2 is YFSETQ. CDR3 residues: CASSLNSQETQYF. The CDR3 DNA reads TGCGCCAGCAGCTTGAACAGCCAAGAGACCCAGTACTTC.

The chain combines TRBV5-1 with TRBJ2-7; possibly TRBD2 for D (5 bases). Per the germline V gene, CDR1 is SGHRS and CDR2 is YFSETQ. This CDR3 comprises 13 residues. V lost 0 bases and J lost 7, with 11 bases in between. DNA for the CDR3: TGCGCCAGCAGCTTGGGGGAGAGGGAGGAGCAGTACTTC. Translated: CASSLGEREEQYF.

V is TRBV6-5 and J is TRBJ1-1; the D is unclear. The V end lost 4 bases, the J end lost 7 bases, and 19 bases lay between the germline ends. Per the germline V gene, CDR1 is MNHEY and CDR2 is SVGAGI. The CDR3 covers 15 residues. CDR3: CASSSSSDGIYEAFF. The DNA of the CDR3 is TGTGCCAGCAGTTCCTCATCAGACGGAATCTATGAAGCTTTCTTT.

V usage is TRBV7-9 and J usage is TRBJ2-1, with a tentative D call TRBD1 (7 bases). Trimming removed 2 bases at V and 7 bases at J, with 18 bases between. This CDR3 comprises 16 residues. Germline V CDR1 and CDR2: SEHNR, FQNEAQ (reference sequence). This CDR3 is CASSLKFGSGGNEQFF. The CDR3 bases are TGTGCCAGCAGCTTAAAGTTCGGTTCAGGGGGGAATGAGCAGTTCTTC.

The chain uses TRBV5-1 and TRBJ2-5; D unresolved. Trimming left V 0 bases short and J 5 bases short, with 14 bases between. The germline gives CDR1 SGHRS, CDR2 YFSETQ. The CDR3 has 15 amino acids. CDR3 nucleotide sequence: TGCGCCAGCAGCTTGGATCGGGTTGGGCCCGAGACCCAGTACTTC. Protein product: CASSLDRVGPETQYF.

The V call is TRBV27, the J call TRBJ1-2, with a weak D call TRBD1 (6 bases). The CDR3 runs to 13 residues. Trimming cost V 7 bases and J 8 bases, with 17 bases left between them. Per germline, CDR1 MNHEY and CDR2 SMNVEV (reference sequence). CDR3 amino acids: CASKQQGRGGYTF. CDR3 nucleotides: TGTGCCAGCAAGCAACAGGGCCGGGGGGGCTACACCTTC.

Of note for this clone: The same CDR3 can be traced to other DNA sequences in this sample. The CDR3 region is CASSLTGNTEAFF. CDR3 bases: TGTGCCAGCAGCCTAACCGGAAACACTGAAGCTTTCTTT. The chain joins TRBV7-2 to TRBJ1-1; D unclear. The CDR3 totals 13 residues. Germline CDR1 reads SGHTA; CDR2 reads FQGNSA. Trimming shortened V by 5 bases and J by 2 bases, and 9 bases separated the two germline ends.

This chain connects TRBV9 to TRBJ2-1; 11 nucleotides match TRBD2. CDR1 is SGDLS, CDR2 YYNGEE, per germline. V was clipped by 2 bases and J by 8 bases; unmatched bases: 6. This CDR3 spans 15 amino acids. CDR3 in amino acids: CASSVASGRPDEQFF. Here the CDR3 DNA reads TGTGCCAGCAGCGTCGCTAGCGGGAGGCCGGATGAGCAGTTCTTC.

The chain carries TRBV5-8 and TRBJ2-5, with TRBD2 as a possible D gene (6 bases). The germline V gene has CDR1 SGHTS and CDR2 YDEGEE. Trimming took 0 bases from V and 3 from J, leaving 6 bases between them. The CDR3 consists of 13 residues. CDR3 in DNA: TGTGCCAGCAGCTTGGGACTAGAAGAGACCCAGTACTTC. Its translation: CASSLGLEETQYF.

The chain combines TRBV9 with TRBJ2-3, with a tentative D call TRBD2 (6 bases). CDR3 length: 16 amino acids. V shed 4 bases and J shed 2 bases, with 17 bases lying between them. CDR1 is SGDLS, CDR2 YYNGEE, per germline. CDR3 sequence (DNA): TGTGCCAGCAGCTTAAACCCGGGACTCAACACAGATACGCAGTATTTT. Its translation is CASSLNPGLNTDTQYF.

J is TRBJ2-7 and V is TRBV19, with D uncertain. CDR3 size: 14 residues. Trimming removed 3 bases from V and 3 bases from J, with 12 bases in between. Germline CDR1 LNHDA, CDR2 SQIVND (reference sequence). The CDR3 DNA reads as TGTGCCAGTAGTATTTCGCCAGCAGGCTACGAGCAGTACTTC. It translates to CASSISPAGYEQYF.

CDR3 coding DNA: TGTGCCAGCAGCTTGATGTTCCCGGGTTCCTCTGGAAACACCATATATTTT. Translated, it gives CASSLMFPGSSGNTIYF. The V call is TRBV5-5, the J call TRBJ1-3, with unresolved D. The CDR3 runs 17 residues. Trimming cost V 1 base and J 0 bases, with 14 bases left between them. Germline V lookup: CDR1 SGHKS, CDR2 YYEKEE (reference sequence).

This sequence joins TRBV29-1 and TRBJ1-1; 7 bases line up with TRBD1. CDR1 and CDR2 (germline): SQVTM, ANQGSEA. V gave up 8 bases and J gave up 8 bases; unmatched junction bases: 17. This CDR3 is built from 14 residues. CDR3 sequence (DNA): TGCAGCCTTGCCCCCGGGACAGAGGCGTCCGAAGCTTTCTTT. Encoded protein: CSLAPGTEASEAFF. Full variable domain (rest looked up from reference TRBV29-1 and TRBJ1-1): SAVISQKPSRDICQRGTSLTIQCQVDSQVTMMFWYRQQPGQSLTLIATANQGSEATYESGFVIDKFPISRPNLTFSTLTVSNMSPEDSSIYLCSLAPGTEASEAFFGQGTRLTVV.

The rearrangement joins TRBV7-3 to TRBJ2-2; TRBD2 agrees at 11 bases. After removal of 5 bases from V and 7 bases from J, the junction contained 6 bases not matched to a gene. This CDR3 comprises 15 residues. Germline V gene lookup returns CDR1 SGHTA and CDR2 FQGTGA. The CDR3 protein is CASSPGLADYGELFF. CDR3 bases: TGTGCCAGCAGCCCGGGACTAGCGGACTACGGGGAGCTGTTTTTT.

V and J are TRBV7-2 and TRBJ2-7; D assignment may be TRBD1 or TRBD2 (5 bases each). Germline V lookup: CDR1 SGHTA, CDR2 FQGNSA. This CDR3 comprises 14 residues. Trimming pared 3 bases from V and 5 bases from J, leaving 14 bases between. CDR3 sequence reads: CASSFQRGPDEQYF. DNA for the CDR3: TGTGCCAGCAGCTTCCAACGGGGACCGGACGAGCAGTACTTC.

The chain couples TRBV19 to TRBJ2-2, with a possible D match to TRBD2 (5 bases). The CDR3 is made up of 14 amino acids. Per germline, CDR1 LNHDA and CDR2 SQIVND (reference sequence). V was pared by 6 bases and J by 6 bases, with 14 bases between. The CDR3 protein is CASSVLSSPGELFF. The CDR3 nucleotides read TGTGCCAGTAGCGTCCTTTCTAGCCCCGGGGAGCTGTTTTTT.

V is TRBV7-9 and J is TRBJ2-3, with TRBD2 matching over 13 bases. Germline V gene data show CDR1 as SEHNR and CDR2 as FQNEAQ (reference sequence). V dropped 5 bases and J dropped 5; count of bases not matched to a gene: 10. The CDR3 has 17 amino acids. The CDR3 here is CASSIGRLAGGRDTQYF. The CDR3 nucleotides read TGTGCCAGCAGCATTGGTAGACTAGCGGGAGGTAGAGATACGCAGTATTTT.

The chain uses TRBV7-8 and TRBJ1-1; no reliable D call. The CDR3 is 14 amino acids. V was pared by 5 bases and J by 2 bases, with 12 bases between. CDR1 SGHVS and CDR2 FQNEAQ come from the germline V gene. Written as DNA, the CDR3 is TGTGCCAGCAGCCGACTAGGGTACAACACTGAAGCTTTCTTT. Translation gives CASSRLGYNTEAFF.

The chain carries TRBV19 and TRBJ1-2, with 9 bases fitting TRBD1. There are 15 residues in the CDR3. Germline loops: CDR1 LNHDA, CDR2 SQIVND (reference sequence). The ends lost 5 bases at V and 6 bases at J; junction bases unmatched: 10. Here the CDR3 DNA reads TGTGCCAGTAGTCCACGCGGACAGGGGAAAGATGGCTACACCTTC. This encodes CASSPRGQGKDGYTF.